This T cell receptor beta chain was captured by sequencing in a study of blood T cells in healthy people across ages. With a J-beta primer mix and a sample-barcoded 5' primer, a second PCR ran about 7 to 11 cycles. MiXCR, applied by TCRdb to the 5' RACE reads, yields one record per CDR3 protein. Of around 700,000 distinct CDR3 sequences in the sample, 20% to 25% are singletons; the top ten hold 9.4%. The CDR3 covers 14 residues. CDR1 and CDR2 (germline): SEHNR, FQNEAQ (reference sequence). The V and J ends lost 1 base and 5 bases respectively, with 12 bases between them. This clonotype was picked up a small number of times. The sample also formed part of further work on T cells of mothers and their children.

The V and J genes are TRBV7-9 and TRBJ2-7; D not resolved. The source of this sequence is a boy younger than 18 in good health. Sample: blood. The CDR3 spells CASSLELGWNEQYF. CDR3 bases: TGTGCCAGCAGCTTAGAACTGGGGTGGAACGAGCAGTACTTC.